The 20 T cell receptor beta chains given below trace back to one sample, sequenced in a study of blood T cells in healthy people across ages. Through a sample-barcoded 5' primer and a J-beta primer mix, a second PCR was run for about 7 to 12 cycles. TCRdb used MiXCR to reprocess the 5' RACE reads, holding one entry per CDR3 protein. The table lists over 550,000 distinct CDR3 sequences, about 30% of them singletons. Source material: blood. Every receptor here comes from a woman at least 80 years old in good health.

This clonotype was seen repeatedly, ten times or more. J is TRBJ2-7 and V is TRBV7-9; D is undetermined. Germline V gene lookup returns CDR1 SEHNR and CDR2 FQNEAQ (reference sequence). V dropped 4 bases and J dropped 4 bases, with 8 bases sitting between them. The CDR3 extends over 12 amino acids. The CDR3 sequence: CASSSNLYEQYF. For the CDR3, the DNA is TGTGCCAGCAGCTCTAACCTGTACGAGCAGTACTTC.

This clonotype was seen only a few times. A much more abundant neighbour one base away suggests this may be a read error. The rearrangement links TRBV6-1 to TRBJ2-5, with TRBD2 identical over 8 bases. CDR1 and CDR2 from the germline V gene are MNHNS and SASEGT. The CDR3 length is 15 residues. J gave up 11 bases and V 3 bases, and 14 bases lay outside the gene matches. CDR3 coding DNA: TGTGCCAGCAGTGAGGGGGGGACTAGGGGCAATGAGCAGTACTTC. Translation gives CASSEGGTRGNEQYF.

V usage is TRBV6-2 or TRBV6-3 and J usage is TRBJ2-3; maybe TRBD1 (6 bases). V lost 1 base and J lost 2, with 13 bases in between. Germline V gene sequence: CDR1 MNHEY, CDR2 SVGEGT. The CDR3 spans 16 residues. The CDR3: CASSYLGGQITDTQYF. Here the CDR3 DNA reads TGTGCCAGCAGTTACTTAGGGGGACAAATCACAGATACGCAGTATTTT.

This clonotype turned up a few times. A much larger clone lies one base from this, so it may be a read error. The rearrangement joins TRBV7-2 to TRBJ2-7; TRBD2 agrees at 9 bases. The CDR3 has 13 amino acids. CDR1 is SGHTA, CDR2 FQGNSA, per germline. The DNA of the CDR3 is TGTGCCGGCAGATATAGCGGGGGCTACGAGCAGTACTTC. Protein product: CAGRYSGGYEQYF.

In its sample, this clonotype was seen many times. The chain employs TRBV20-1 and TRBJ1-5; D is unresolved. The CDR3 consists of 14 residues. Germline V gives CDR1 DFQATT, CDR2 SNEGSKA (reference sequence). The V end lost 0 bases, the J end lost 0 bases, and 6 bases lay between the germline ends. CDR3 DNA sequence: TGCAGTGCTAGAGATACGCGTAGCAATCAGCCCCAGCATTTT. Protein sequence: CSARDTRSNQPQHF.

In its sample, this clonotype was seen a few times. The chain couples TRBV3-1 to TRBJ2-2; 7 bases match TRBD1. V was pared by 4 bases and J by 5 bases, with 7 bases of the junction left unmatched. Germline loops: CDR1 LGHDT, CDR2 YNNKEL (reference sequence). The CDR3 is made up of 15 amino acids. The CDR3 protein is CASSPQTGLTGELFF. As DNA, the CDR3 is TGTGCCAGCAGCCCTCAGACAGGGCTGACCGGGGAGCTGTTTTTT.

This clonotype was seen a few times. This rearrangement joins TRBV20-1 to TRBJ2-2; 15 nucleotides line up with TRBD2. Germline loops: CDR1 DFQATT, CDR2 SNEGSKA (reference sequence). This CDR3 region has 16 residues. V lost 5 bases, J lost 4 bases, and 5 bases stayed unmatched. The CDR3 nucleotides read TGCAGTGCTCGTGGACTAGCGGGGGGGAGCACCGGGGAGCTGTTTTTT. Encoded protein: CSARGLAGGSTGELFF.

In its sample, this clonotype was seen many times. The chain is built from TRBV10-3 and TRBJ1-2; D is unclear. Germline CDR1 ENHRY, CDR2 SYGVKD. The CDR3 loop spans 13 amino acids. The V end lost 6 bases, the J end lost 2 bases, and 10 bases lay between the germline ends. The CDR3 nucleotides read TGTGCCATCAGCTCAGAGAACAACTATGGCTACACCTTC. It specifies CAISSENNYGYTF.

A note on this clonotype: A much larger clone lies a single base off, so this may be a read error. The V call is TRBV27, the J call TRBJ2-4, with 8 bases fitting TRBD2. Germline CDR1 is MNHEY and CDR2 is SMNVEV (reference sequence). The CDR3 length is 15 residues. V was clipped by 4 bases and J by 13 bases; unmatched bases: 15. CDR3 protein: CASSSLGGAGNEQYF. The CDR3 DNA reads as TGTGCCAGCAGTTCCCTCGGGGGGGCGGGCAATGAGCAGTACTTC.

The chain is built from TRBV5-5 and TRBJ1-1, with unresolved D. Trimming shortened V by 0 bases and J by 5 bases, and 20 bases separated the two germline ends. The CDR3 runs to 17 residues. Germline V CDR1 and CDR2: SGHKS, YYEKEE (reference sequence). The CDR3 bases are TGTGCCAGCAGCTTGGGCCTGAGGGCCCGTCAGAGGACTGAAGCTTTCTTT. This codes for CASSLGLRARQRTEAFF. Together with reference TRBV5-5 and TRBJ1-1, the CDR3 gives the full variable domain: DAGVTQSPTHLIKTRGQQVTLRCSPISGHKSVSWYQQVLGQGPQFIFQYYEKEERGRGNFPDRFSARQFPNYSSELNVNALLLGDSALYLCASSLGLRARQRTEAFFGQGTRLTVV.

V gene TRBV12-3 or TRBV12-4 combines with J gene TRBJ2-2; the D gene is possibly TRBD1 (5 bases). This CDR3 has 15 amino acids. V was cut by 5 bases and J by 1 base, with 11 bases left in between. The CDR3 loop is CASSHGQENTGELFF. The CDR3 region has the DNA TGTGCCAGCAGTCACGGACAAGAGAACACCGGGGAGCTGTTTTTT.

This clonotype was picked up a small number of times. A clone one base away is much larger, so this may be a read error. The CDR3 region is CASRLRGRVMHNEQFF. The CDR3 region has the DNA TGTGCCAGCAGATTACGGGGCAGGGTTATGCACAATGAGCAGTTCTTC. This chain joins TRBV6-5 and TRBJ2-1; D could derive from TRBD1 or TRBD2 (5 bases each). This CDR3 contains 16 residues. Germline CDR1 and CDR2: MNHEY and SVGAGI. V was shortened by 6 bases and J by 5 bases, with 20 bases between the two germline ends.

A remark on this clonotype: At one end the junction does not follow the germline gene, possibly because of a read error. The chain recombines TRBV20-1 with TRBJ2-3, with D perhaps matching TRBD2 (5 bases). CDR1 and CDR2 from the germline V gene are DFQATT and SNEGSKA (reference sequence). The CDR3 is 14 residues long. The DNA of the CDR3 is TGCAGTGCTAGGCAGACCCCGGAGGCGGATACGCGGTATTTT. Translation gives CSARQTPEADTRYF.

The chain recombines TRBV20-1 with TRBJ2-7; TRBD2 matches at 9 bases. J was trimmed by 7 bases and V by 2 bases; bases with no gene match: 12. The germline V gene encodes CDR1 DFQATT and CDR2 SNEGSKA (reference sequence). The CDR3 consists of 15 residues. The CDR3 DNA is TGCAGTGCTAGATCAGGGCGGGGGGGGTACAATGAGCAGTACTTC. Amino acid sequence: CSARSGRGGYNEQYF.

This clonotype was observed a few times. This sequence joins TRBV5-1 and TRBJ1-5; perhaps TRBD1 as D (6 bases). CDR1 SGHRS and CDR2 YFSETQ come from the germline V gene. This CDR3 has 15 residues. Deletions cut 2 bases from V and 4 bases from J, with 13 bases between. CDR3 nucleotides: TGCGCCAGCAGCTTCTCGGCAGGGGTAAATCAGCCCCAGCATTTT. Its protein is CASSFSAGVNQPQHF. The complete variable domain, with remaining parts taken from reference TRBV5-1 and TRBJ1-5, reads KAGVTQTPRYLIKTRGQQVTLSCSPISGHRSVSWYQQTPGQGLQFLFEYFSETQRNKGNFPGRFSGRQFSNSRSEMNVSTLELGDSALYLCASSFSAGVNQPQHFGDGTRLSIL.

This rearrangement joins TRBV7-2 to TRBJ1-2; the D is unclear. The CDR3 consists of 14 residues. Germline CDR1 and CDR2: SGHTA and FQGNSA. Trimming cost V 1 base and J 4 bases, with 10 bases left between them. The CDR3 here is CASSLESRRYGYTF. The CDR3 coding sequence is TGTGCCAGCAGCTTAGAGAGCAGGCGCTATGGCTACACCTTC.

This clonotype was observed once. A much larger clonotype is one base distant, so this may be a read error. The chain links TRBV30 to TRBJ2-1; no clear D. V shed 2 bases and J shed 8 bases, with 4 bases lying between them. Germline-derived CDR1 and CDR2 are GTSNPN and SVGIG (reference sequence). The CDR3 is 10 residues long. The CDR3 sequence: CAWSRDEQFF. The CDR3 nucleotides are TGTGCCTGGAGTCGCGATGAGCAGTTCTTC.

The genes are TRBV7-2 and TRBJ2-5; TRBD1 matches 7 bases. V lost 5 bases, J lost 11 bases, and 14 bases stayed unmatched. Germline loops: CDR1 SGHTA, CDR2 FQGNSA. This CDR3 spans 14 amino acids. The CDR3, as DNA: TGTGCCAGCAGCCGTGGGACAGCAATGTTAGAGCAGTACTTC. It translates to CASSRGTAMLEQYF. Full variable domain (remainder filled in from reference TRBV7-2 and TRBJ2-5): GAGVSQSPSNKVTEKGKDVELRCDPISGHTALYWYRQSLGQGLEFLIYFQGNSAPDKSGLPSDRFSAERTGGSVSTLTIQRTQQEDSAVYLCASSRGTAMLEQYFGPGTRLLVL.

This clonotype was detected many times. Written as DNA, the CDR3 is TGTGCCAGCAGTTACGGTCGGTATCCTCTCGGGATCGAGCAGTACTTC. The encoded protein is CASSYGRYPLGIEQYF. The genes are TRBV6-2 or TRBV6-3 and TRBJ2-7, with D maybe TRBD2 (5 bases). Trimming pared 2 bases from V and 6 bases from J, leaving 20 bases between. This CDR3 spans 16 amino acids. The germline CDR1 and CDR2 sequences are MNHEY and SVGEGT.

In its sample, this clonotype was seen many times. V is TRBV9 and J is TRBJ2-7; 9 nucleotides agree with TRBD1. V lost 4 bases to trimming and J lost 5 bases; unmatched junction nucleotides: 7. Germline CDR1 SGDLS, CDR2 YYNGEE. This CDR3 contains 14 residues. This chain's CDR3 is CASSLGTGRNEQYF. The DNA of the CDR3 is TGTGCCAGCAGCCTAGGGACAGGGAGGAACGAGCAGTACTTC.